Listed here are 28 T cell receptor beta chains from one sample, sequenced in a study of T-cell memory formation after mild COVID-19. TCRdb itself ran the 5' RACE reads through MiXCR, one entry per CDR3 protein. The sample consists of fewer than 500,000 distinct CDR3 sequences, 20% to 30% of them appearing once. The sample comprised PBMCs or a T cell subset sorted from them (not recorded which). These receptors all stem from an adult woman who had mild COVID-19 (a few samples of this study predate the infection). Cell type and time point are not known.

V usage is TRBV20-1 and J usage is TRBJ2-7, with 10 bases that match TRBD2. Germline V gene data show CDR1 as DFQATT and CDR2 as SNEGSKA (reference sequence). The CDR3 loop spans 17 amino acids. Trimming took 1 base from V and 0 from J; bases not matched to a gene: 9. CDR3 nucleotide sequence: TGCAGTGCTAGAGTGGCTAGCGGGGGCTTAAGCTCCTACGAGCAGTACTTC. Translated: CSARVASGGLSSYEQYF.

The DNA of the CDR3 is TGTGCCAGCAGCTTACAGACAGGGATGAACACTGAAGCTTTCTTT. It is translated as CASSLQTGMNTEAFF. V usage is TRBV7-2 and J usage is TRBJ1-1; the match to TRBD1 covers 7 bases. V lost 2 bases and J lost 0; bases outside the gene matches: 3. The CDR3 has 15 residues. The germline CDR1 and CDR2 sequences are SGHTA and FQGNSA.

This clonotype was seen at least ten times. The V call is TRBV5-1, the J call TRBJ1-1; 8 positions match TRBD1. Unmatched junction bases numbered 7, after V lost 4 bases and J lost 5 bases. CDR3 length: 14 residues. In germline, CDR1 is SGHRS, CDR2 YFSETQ. The CDR3 sequence is CASSQGQGGTEAFF. The CDR3 region has the DNA TGCGCCAGCAGCCAAGGACAGGGTGGGACTGAAGCTTTCTTT. Combining the CDR3 with reference TRBV5-1 and TRBJ1-1 gives the whole variable domain KAGVTQTPRYLIKTRGQQVTLSCSPISGHRSVSWYQQTPGQGLQFLFEYFSETQRNKGNFPGRFSGRQFSNSRSEMNVSTLELGDSALYLCASSQGQGGTEAFFGQGTRLTVV.

This clonotype occurred many times. In DNA form, the CDR3 reads TGTGCCAGCAGCGACCCCCTAGCGGGGGGGTACAATGAGCAGTTCTTC. Amino acid sequence: CASSDPLAGGYNEQFF. V gene TRBV12-3 or TRBV12-4 combines with J gene TRBJ2-1; 12 bases are shared with TRBD2. The CDR3 is made up of 16 amino acids. The V segment lost 6 bases and the J segment 4 bases; nucleotides outside the gene matches: 7.

A few counts support this clonotype. V usage is TRBV12-3 or TRBV12-4 and J usage is TRBJ2-7; D gene uncertain. V lost 2 bases to trimming and J lost 1 base, with 6 bases between them. The CDR3 totals 13 residues. DNA of the CDR3: TGTGCCAGCAGTTTACATAGGTCCTACGAGCAGTACTTC. It codes for CASSLHRSYEQYF.

The genes are TRBV9 and TRBJ1-5; D gene ambiguous. The germline V gene encodes CDR1 SGDLS and CDR2 YYNGEE. V was clipped by 0 bases and J by 6 bases, with 7 bases between them. This CDR3 comprises 13 residues. The CDR3 sequence is CASSVAAGQPQHF. The CDR3 nucleotides read TGTGCCAGCAGCGTAGCTGCTGGTCAGCCCCAGCATTTT.

The chain joins TRBV3-1 to TRBJ2-5; 7 bases match TRBD2. The CDR3 sequence is 16 residues long. Germline V gene data show CDR1 as LGHDT and CDR2 as YNNKEL (reference sequence). V was clipped by 1 base and J by 2 bases; unmatched bases: 7. In nucleotides, the CDR3 is TGTGCCAGCAGCCAAGTGGTGGGGGGGGATCAAGAGACCCAGTACTTC. This translates into CASSQVVGGDQETQYF.

The chain is built from TRBV5-1 and TRBJ2-1, with 7 nucleotides matching TRBD2. Per the germline V gene, CDR1 is SGHRS and CDR2 is YFSETQ. V was clipped by 0 bases and J by 8 bases; unmatched bases: 2. The CDR3 contains 13 residues. Here the CDR3 reads CASSLEGRDEQFF. Written as DNA, the CDR3 is TGCGCCAGCAGCTTGGAGGGGAGGGATGAGCAGTTCTTC.

This clonotype was found a few times. The genes are TRBV27 and TRBJ2-3, with D maybe TRBD1 (6 bases). CDR3 length: 14 residues. V lost 5 bases and J 4 bases, leaving 13 bases between the germline ends. Germline V gene data show CDR1 as MNHEY and CDR2 as SMNVEV (reference sequence). CDR3 loop: CASSQQGKPDTQYF. In DNA form, the CDR3 reads TGTGCCAGCAGTCAGCAGGGGAAGCCAGATACGCAGTATTTT.

The chain combines TRBV20-1 with TRBJ2-7; D uncertain. V lost 5 bases and J 2 bases, leaving 16 bases between the germline ends. Germline V gives CDR1 DFQATT, CDR2 SNEGSKA (reference sequence). The CDR3 is 14 amino acids. CDR3 residues: CSAYGLPLTYEQYF. The DNA for the CDR3 is TGCAGTGCTTATGGGTTGCCCCTTACCTACGAGCAGTACTTC.

The rearrangement uses TRBV5-4 and TRBJ2-3; 7 nucleotides match TRBD1. Germline trimming cut 4 bases from V and 5 bases from J; bases unmatched to any gene: 7. In germline, CDR1 is SGHNT, CDR2 YYREEE (reference sequence). This CDR3 has 14 residues. CDR3 in amino acids: CASSAGTVEDTQYF. CDR3 DNA sequence: TGTGCCAGCAGCGCTGGGACAGTTGAAGATACGCAGTATTTT.

In DNA, the CDR3 is TGTGCCAGCAGCCAAGACAGGGGGAACTATGGCTACACCTTC. Protein sequence: CASSQDRGNYGYTF. The chain couples TRBV7-2 to TRBJ1-2, with TRBD1 matching over 9 bases. This CDR3 has 14 residues. J was trimmed by 2 bases and V by 5 bases; bases with no gene match: 3. The germline V gene has CDR1 SGHTA and CDR2 FQGNSA.

The chain links TRBV5-4 to TRBJ1-4, with no clear D. Trimming took off 0 bases at V and 7 bases at J, with 10 bases between the two ends. This CDR3 contains 14 residues. Germline values: CDR1 SGHNT, CDR2 YYREEE (reference sequence). The CDR3 sequence: CASSLGGRAEKLFF. The DNA of the CDR3 is TGTGCCAGCAGCTTGGGGGGTAGGGCTGAAAAACTGTTTTTT.

This clonotype was counted between two and nine times. The gene calls are TRBV7-9 and TRBJ2-1, with 8 bases identical to TRBD2. Trimming at V came to 7 bases and at J to 7 bases, leaving 12 bases not matched to a gene. The CDR3 has 15 residues. Per germline, CDR1 SEHNR and CDR2 FQNEAQ (reference sequence). The CDR3: CASTPSLAELNEQFF. The CDR3 DNA sequence: TGTGCCAGCACCCCGTCACTAGCGGAACTTAATGAGCAGTTCTTC.

V usage is TRBV15 and J usage is TRBJ2-5; D is uncertain. Germline-derived CDR1 and CDR2 are LNHNV and YYDKDF (reference sequence). The CDR3 runs to 12 residues. V was shortened by 2 bases and J by 5 bases, with 6 bases between the two germline ends. The CDR3 sequence: CATSRSAETQYF. CDR3 nucleotides: TGTGCCACCAGCAGATCCGCCGAGACCCAGTACTTC.

This chain joins TRBV6-5 and TRBJ1-2; D remains unclear. CDR3 size: 13 residues. CDR1 is MNHEY and CDR2 is SVGAGI in the germline V gene. Between the trimmed V and J ends, which lost 2 bases and 2 bases, there was a span of 6 bases. The CDR3 spells CASSYVENYGYTF. The DNA of the CDR3 is TGTGCCAGCAGTTACGTAGAAAACTATGGCTACACCTTC.

The chain couples TRBV7-8 to TRBJ1-5; a weak D match, TRBD1 (5 bases). CDR1 and CDR2 (germline): SGHVS, FQNEAQ. The CDR3 sequence is 13 residues long. The V end was cut by 0 bases, the J end by 7 bases, with 7 bases between. The CDR3 spells CASSLATEQPQHF. The CDR3 coding sequence is TGTGCCAGCAGCTTAGCGACAGAACAGCCCCAGCATTTT.

This clonotype occurred a few times. This CDR3 is CSARHFRLSSYNEQFF. Here the CDR3 DNA reads TGCAGTGCTAGACACTTCAGGTTGAGCTCCTACAATGAGCAGTTCTTC. The chain is built from TRBV20-1 and TRBJ2-1; D not resolved. Germline CDR1 is DFQATT and CDR2 is SNEGSKA (reference sequence). V lost 2 bases to trimming and J lost 0 bases, with 14 bases between them. This CDR3 region has 16 residues.

The gene calls are TRBV3-1 and TRBJ2-1; a weak D match, TRBD1 (6 bases). V shed 0 bases and J shed 4 bases, with 13 bases lying between them. CDR1 and CDR2 from the germline V gene are LGHDT and YNNKEL (reference sequence). This CDR3 has 16 residues. The CDR3 sequence: CASSQEWQGNYNEQFF. The CDR3, as DNA: TGTGCCAGCAGCCAAGAGTGGCAGGGGAATTACAATGAGCAGTTCTTC.

The chain is built from TRBV30 and TRBJ1-6, with D possibly TRBD1 on 5 matching bases. This CDR3 contains 13 residues. Trimming cost V 4 bases and J 7 bases, with 11 bases left between them. In germline, CDR1 is GTSNPN, CDR2 SVGIG (reference sequence). Written as DNA, the CDR3 is TGTGCCTGGAACCTGGGGGGGAATTCACCCCTCCACTTT. It yields the protein CAWNLGGNSPLHF.

This clonotype was seen more than once but under ten times. CDR3 nucleotides: TGTGCCACCAGTTCCAGGCTAGCGGCGGAGACCCAGTACTTC. Its translation is CATSSRLAAETQYF. The J gene is TRBJ2-5, the V gene TRBV15, with TRBD2 identical over 7 bases. The trim removed 6 bases at V and 5 bases at J, leaving 9 bases unmatched. The CDR3 spans 14 residues. Germline CDR1 reads LNHNV; CDR2 reads YYDKDF (reference sequence).

The chain uses TRBV18 and TRBJ2-1, with 13 bases fitting TRBD2. V lost 3 bases to trimming and J lost 15 bases; unmatched junction nucleotides: 8. Germline assignment: CDR1 KGHSH and CDR2 LQKENI. This CDR3 comprises 14 residues. The CDR3 DNA reads TGTGCCAGCTCACCCTCGGGACTAGCGGGGCTCGGGTTCTTC. As protein: CASSPSGLAGLGFF.

Only a few counts were recorded for this clonotype. The chain couples TRBV5-1 to TRBJ2-5; 8 bases map to TRBD1. Trimming removed 4 bases from V and 1 base from J; junction bases left unmatched: 9. Germline values: CDR1 SGHRS, CDR2 YFSETQ. The CDR3 length is 16 residues. For the CDR3, the DNA is TGCGCCAGCAGCCCCGACAGGGGATTGTCCCAAGAGACCCAGTACTTC. Its translation is CASSPDRGLSQETQYF.

The chain links TRBV12-3 or TRBV12-4 to TRBJ1-1; D gene ambiguous. The CDR3 has 13 residues. Trimming cost V 0 bases and J 12 bases, with 14 bases left between them. CDR3 amino acids: CASSLAESLKTFF. For the CDR3, the DNA is TGTGCCAGCAGTTTAGCGGAGAGCTTGAAGACTTTCTTT.

The V gene is TRBV29-1, the J gene TRBJ2-2; TRBD2 agrees at 7 bases. Germline CDR1 reads SQVTM; CDR2 reads ANQGSEA. CDR3 length equals 13 residues. J lost 5 bases, V lost 3 bases, and 3 bases had no gene match. DNA of the CDR3: TGCAGCGTTGACGGGAGGACTACCGGGGAGCTGTTTTTT. Translating gives CSVDGRTTGELFF.

This chain uses TRBV4-1 with TRBJ1-2; D is perhaps TRBD1 (6 bases). Germline V CDR1 and CDR2: MGHRA, YSYEKL. Trimming left V 4 bases short and J 0 bases short, with 18 bases between. The CDR3 is 17 residues long. The CDR3 nucleotides are TGCGCCAGCAGCCCTACTCCGGGGACACCCTCTAACTATGGCTACACCTTC. It specifies CASSPTPGTPSNYGYTF.

CDR3 region: CASSQEGQFISGNTIYF. The CDR3 DNA follows: TGTGCCAGCAGCCAAGAGGGGCAGTTCATCTCTGGAAACACCATATATTTT. The chain uses TRBV3-1 and TRBJ1-3, with D possibly being TRBD1 (5 bases). The germline V gene encodes CDR1 LGHDT and CDR2 YNNKEL (reference sequence). The CDR3 loop spans 17 amino acids. The ends were cut back, 0 bases at V and 0 bases at J, with 12 bases in the middle.

This clonotype was seen a handful of times. This chain links TRBV20-1 with TRBJ1-2; D call uncertain. V lost 4 bases and J lost 0, with 9 bases in between. CDR1 is DFQATT and CDR2 is SNEGSKA in the germline V gene (reference sequence). CDR3 length: 13 residues. The DNA for the CDR3 is TGCAGTGCTAAGGACGGCCCTAACTATGGCTACACCTTC. It encodes CSAKDGPNYGYTF.